One sample yielded the 7 T cell receptor beta chains listed below, sequenced in a study of CD8 T cells in Susac syndrome. The authors reverse transcribed 0.5 to 1 ug RNA with random hexamers. TCRdb independently ran MiXCR on the immunoSEQ multiplex PCR reads; one entry per CDR3 protein. The profile covers a few hundred thousand distinct CDR3 sequences, with about 94% appearing a single time and over 0.15% taken by the ten largest. Sample: CD4+ T cells from PBMCs. The receptor set was obtained from a human donor with Susac syndrome.

V gene TRBV2 combines with J gene TRBJ2-5; D not certain. Germline assignment: CDR1 SNHLY and CDR2 FYNNEI. V gave up 5 bases and J gave up 7 bases, with 8 bases separating them. The CDR3 loop spans 11 amino acids. This CDR3 reads CASSPGRTQYF. The CDR3, as DNA: TGTGCCAGCAGTCCGGGTCGGACCCAGTACTTC.

V and J are TRBV28 and TRBJ2-1; TRBD1 agrees at 12 bases. The V gene's germline CDR1 is MDHEN and CDR2 SYDVKM. The CDR3 runs to 15 residues. J was trimmed by 8 bases and V by 8 bases; bases with no gene match: 10. CDR3 amino acids: CASSGTGTGGHEQFF. CDR3 bases: TGTGCCAGCTCAGGAACCGGGACAGGGGGCCATGAGCAGTTCTTC.

The V gene is TRBV15, the J gene TRBJ1-1; D perhaps matches TRBD1 (6 bases). CDR1 is LNHNV, CDR2 YYDKDF, per germline (reference sequence). CDR3 length equals 16 residues. V was cut by 3 bases and J by 3 bases, with 17 bases left in between. The DNA for the CDR3 is TGTGCCACCAGCAGCTGGGAGGGGGAGAGGTACACTGAAGCTTTCTTT. Protein product: CATSSWEGERYTEAFF.

The V and J genes are TRBV19 and TRBJ2-7, with TRBD1 matching 10 bases. The length of the CDR3 is 16 residues. From germline, CDR1 is LNHDA and CDR2 SQIVND (reference sequence). With V trimmed by 7 bases and J by 3 bases, 12 bases remained unmatched. The CDR3 protein is CASTSYPGQGNYEQYF. CDR3 nucleotides: TGTGCCAGTACCTCTTATCCGGGACAGGGGAACTACGAGCAGTACTTC.

The V gene is TRBV5-1, the J gene TRBJ2-4; perhaps TRBD1 as D (6 bases). The CDR3 spans 14 residues. The V end was cut by 4 bases, the J end by 4 bases, with 12 bases between. The germline V gene has CDR1 SGHRS and CDR2 YFSETQ. This CDR3 reads CASSPRQEKNIQYF. CDR3 coding DNA: TGCGCCAGCAGCCCGCGACAGGAAAAAAACATTCAGTACTTC.

Written as DNA, the CDR3 is TGTGCCAGCAGCCAAGATTCATCGCGGAGCCATGAGCAGTTCTTC. Protein product: CASSQDSSRSHEQFF. V is TRBV3-1 and J is TRBJ2-1; D call uncertain. The CDR3 runs to 15 residues. Germline values: CDR1 LGHDT, CDR2 YNNKEL (reference sequence). V was pared by 0 bases and J by 8 bases, with 14 bases between.

The V call is TRBV29-1, the J call TRBJ1-6; TRBD1 is a possible D gene (6 bases). The V gene's germline CDR1 is SQVTM and CDR2 ANQGSEA. The CDR3 is 14 residues long. Trimming removed 6 bases from V and 5 bases from J, with 14 bases in between. CDR3 DNA: TGCAGCGTGGCACAGGGCGACGATAATTCACCCCTCCACTTT. This gives the protein CSVAQGDDNSPLHF.